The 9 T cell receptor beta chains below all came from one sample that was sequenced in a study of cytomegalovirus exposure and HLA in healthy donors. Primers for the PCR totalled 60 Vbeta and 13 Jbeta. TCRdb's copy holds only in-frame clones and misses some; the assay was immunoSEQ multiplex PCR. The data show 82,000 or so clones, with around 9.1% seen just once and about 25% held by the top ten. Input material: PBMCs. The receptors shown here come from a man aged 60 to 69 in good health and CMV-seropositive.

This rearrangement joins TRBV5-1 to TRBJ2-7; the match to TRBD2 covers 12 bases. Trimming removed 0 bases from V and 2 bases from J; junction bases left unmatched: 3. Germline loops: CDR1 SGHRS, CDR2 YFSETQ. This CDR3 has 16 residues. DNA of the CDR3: TGCGCCAGCAGCTTGGGGACTAGCGGGGACACCTACGAGCAGTACGTC. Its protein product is CASSLGTSGDTYEQYV.

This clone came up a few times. CDR3 sequence reads: CASSLNRQETQYF. The CDR3 DNA reads as TGTGCCAGCAGCTTAAACAGGCAAGAGACCCAGTACTTC. The chain couples TRBV5-4 to TRBJ2-5, with TRBD1 as a possible D gene (5 bases). The V gene's germline CDR1 is SGHNT and CDR2 YYREEE (reference sequence). CDR3 size: 13 residues. V shed 2 bases and J shed 2 bases, with 7 bases lying between them.

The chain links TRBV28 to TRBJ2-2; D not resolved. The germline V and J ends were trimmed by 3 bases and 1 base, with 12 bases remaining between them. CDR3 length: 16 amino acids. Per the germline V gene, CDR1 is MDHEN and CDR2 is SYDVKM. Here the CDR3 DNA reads TGTGCCAGCAGTTTTTTCTACAGATTGAACACCGGGGAGCTGTTTTTT. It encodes CASSFFYRLNTGELFF. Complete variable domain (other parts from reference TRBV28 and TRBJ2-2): DVKVTQSSRYLVKRTGEKVFLECVQDMDHENMFWYRQDPGLGLRLIYFSYDVKMKEKGDIPEGYSVSREKKERFSLILESASTNQTSMYLCASSFFYRLNTGELFFGEGSRLTVL.

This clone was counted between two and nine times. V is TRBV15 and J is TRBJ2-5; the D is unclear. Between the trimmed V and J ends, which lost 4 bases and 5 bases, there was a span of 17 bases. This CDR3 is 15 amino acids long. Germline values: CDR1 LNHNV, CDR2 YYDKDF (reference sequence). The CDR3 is CATSNSVQTGETQYF. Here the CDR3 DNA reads TGTGCCACCAGCAATTCGGTCCAAACCGGGGAGACCCAGTACTTC.

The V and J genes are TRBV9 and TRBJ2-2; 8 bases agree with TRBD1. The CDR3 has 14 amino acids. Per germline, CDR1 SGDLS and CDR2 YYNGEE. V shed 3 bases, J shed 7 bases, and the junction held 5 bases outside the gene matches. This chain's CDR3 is CASSGRGLGGELFF. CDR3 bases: TGTGCCAGCAGCGGCAGGGGGCTAGGCGGGGAGCTGTTTTTT.

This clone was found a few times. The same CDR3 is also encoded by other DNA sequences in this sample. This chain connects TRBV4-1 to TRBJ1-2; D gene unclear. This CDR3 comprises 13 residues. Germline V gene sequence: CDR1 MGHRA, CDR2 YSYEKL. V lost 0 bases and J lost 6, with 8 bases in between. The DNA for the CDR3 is TGCGCCAGCAGCCAAGATCGGGGTGATGGCTACACCTTC. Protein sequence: CASSQDRGDGYTF.

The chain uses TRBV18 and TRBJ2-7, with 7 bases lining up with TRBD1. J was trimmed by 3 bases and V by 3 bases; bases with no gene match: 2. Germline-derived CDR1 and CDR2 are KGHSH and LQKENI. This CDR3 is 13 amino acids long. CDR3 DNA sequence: TGTGCCAGCTCACCTGGGACAGACTACGAGCAGTACTTC. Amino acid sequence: CASSPGTDYEQYF. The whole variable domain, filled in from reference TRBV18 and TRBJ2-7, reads NAGVMQNPRHLVRRRGQEARLRCSPMKGHSHVYWYRQLPEEGLKFMVYLQKENIIDESGMPKERFSAEFPKEGPSILRIQQVVRGDSAAYFCASSPGTDYEQYFGPGTRLTVT.

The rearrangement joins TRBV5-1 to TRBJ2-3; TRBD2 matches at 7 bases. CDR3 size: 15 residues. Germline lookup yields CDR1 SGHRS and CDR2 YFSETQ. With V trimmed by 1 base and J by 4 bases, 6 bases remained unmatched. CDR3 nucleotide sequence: TGCGCCAGCAGCTTGAACGCGGGAGTGGCAGATACGCAGTATTTT. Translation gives CASSLNAGVADTQYF.

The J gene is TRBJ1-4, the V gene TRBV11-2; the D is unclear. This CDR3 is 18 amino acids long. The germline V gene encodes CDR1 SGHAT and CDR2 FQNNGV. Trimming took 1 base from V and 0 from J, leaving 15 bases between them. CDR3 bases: TGTGCCAGCAGCTTAGTCCCCCCCGCGATCACAACTAATGAAAAACTGTTTTTT. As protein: CASSLVPPAITTNEKLFF.